This T cell receptor beta chain was recovered during a study of blood T cell repertoires in COVID-19. Assay used: immunoSEQ multiplex PCR; TCRdb lists only in-frame clones, some missing. The table lists 200,000 to 250,000 clones, around 90% of them singletons, with around 6.9% in the top ten. Losses at the gene ends were 6 bases for V and 2 bases for J; bases not matched to a gene: 8. This CDR3 is built from 17 residues. Looked up from germline, CDR1 is MNHEY and CDR2 is SVGEGT. The gene calls are TRBV6-2 or TRBV6-3 and TRBJ2-1; 12 bases are a match to TRBD2. The receptor comes from a man aged 55-75 years who had recovered from COVID-19. The sample was peripheral blood. DNA of the CDR3: TGTGCCAGCAGCCCGACTAGCGGGAGACGGACCTACAATGAGCAGTTCTTC. Its translation is CASSPTSGRRTYNEQFF.